The 28 T cell receptor beta chains below all came from one sample that was sequenced in a study of long-term antiretroviral therapy in people with HIV. The immunoSEQ assay was v3.0, run at survey level. Sequencing was performed with immunoSEQ multiplex PCR; in TCRdb, only in-frame clones are kept and a portion is missing. Here the sample spans about 19,000 clones, 79% being singletons. Specimen: unsorted PBMCs, collected at the start of antiretroviral therapy, before treatment. Every receptor here comes from a young man with HIV.

As regards this clone: The sample contains more than one DNA sequence encoding this CDR3. The rearrangement joins TRBV2 to TRBJ1-2; D may be TRBD1 (5 bases). CDR3 length equals 14 residues. V was shortened by 0 bases and J by 2 bases, with 7 bases between the two germline ends. The germline V gene encodes CDR1 SNHLY and CDR2 FYNNEI. The CDR3: CASSEAPGNYGYTF. CDR3 DNA: TGTGCCAGCAGTGAAGCGCCAGGGAACTATGGCTACACCTTC.

The V call is TRBV9, the J call TRBJ2-2; 11 bases agree with TRBD2. Germline CDR1 SGDLS, CDR2 YYNGEE. This CDR3 comprises 17 residues. V lost 3 bases, J lost 2 bases, and 6 bases stayed unmatched. CDR3 in DNA: TGTGCCAGCAGCGCTCCGGGACTAGCGGTAAACACCGGGGAGCTGTTTTTT. As protein: CASSAPGLAVNTGELFF.

V gene TRBV4-3 combines with J gene TRBJ2-1; 9 bases match TRBD2. The CDR3 spans 16 residues. Looked up from germline, CDR1 is LGHNA and CDR2 is YSLEER. V gave up 0 bases and J gave up 8 bases; unmatched junction bases: 8. The CDR3 loop is CASSQESSGSLYEQFF. The CDR3 nucleotides read TGCGCCAGCAGCCAAGAAAGTAGCGGGAGTTTGTATGAGCAGTTCTTC.

The J gene is TRBJ2-3, the V gene TRBV4-2; no clear D gene. The CDR3 sequence is 15 residues long. Trimming took off 0 bases at V and 3 bases at J, with 10 bases between the two ends. Germline values: CDR1 LGHNA, CDR2 YNFKEQ. CDR3 DNA sequence: TGTGCCAGCAGCCAAGAAACTCGCGGTACAGATACGCAGTATTTT. Translating it yields CASSQETRGTDTQYF.

The chain joins TRBV18 to TRBJ2-2; TRBD2 aligns across 9 bases. Germline V gives CDR1 KGHSH, CDR2 LQKENI. The CDR3 consists of 17 residues. V was pared by 3 bases and J by 4 bases, with 9 bases of the junction left unmatched. The CDR3 here is CASSPTRLAETTGELFF. The CDR3 DNA sequence: TGTGCCAGCTCACCGACAAGACTAGCGGAGACCACCGGGGAGCTGTTTTTT.

The chain uses TRBV23-1 and TRBJ2-7; D is unclear. TRBV23-1 is labeled an ORF, and its function is uncertain. CDR3 length equals 11 residues. V lost 1 base and J 5 bases, leaving 3 bases between the germline ends. CDR3 region: CASSQFDEQYF. The CDR3 nucleotides read TGCGCCAGCAGTCAATTCGACGAGCAGTACTTC.

The gene calls are TRBV6-6 and TRBJ2-3; weak D call: TRBD2 (5 bases). V was clipped by 2 bases and J by 8 bases, with 11 bases between them. This CDR3 is 13 amino acids long. Germline lookup yields CDR1 MNHNY and CDR2 SVGAGI (reference sequence). CDR3 nucleotide sequence: TGTGCCAGCAGTTACGTGGCTAGCCCTACGCAGTATTTT. It translates to CASSYVASPTQYF.

The chain uses TRBV7-9 and TRBJ1-1; TRBD1 agrees at 8 bases. CDR1 is SEHNR, CDR2 FQNEAQ, per germline (reference sequence). V was clipped by 6 bases and J by 4 bases; unmatched bases: 7. The CDR3 consists of 14 residues. Here the CDR3 reads CASRAPGGGTEAFF. In nucleotides, the CDR3 is TGTGCCAGCAGGGCCCCAGGGGGCGGCACTGAAGCTTTCTTT.

This clone is labeled medium-sized. The rearrangement links TRBV11-3 to TRBJ2-7; D not resolved. The CDR3 length is 15 residues. V lost 1 base and J lost 6, with 16 bases in between. Germline V gene sequence: CDR1 SGHNT, CDR2 YENEEA. In nucleotides, the CDR3 is TGTGCCAGCAGCTTAGGAAGGGTGGCCCCGACCGAGCAGTACTTC. It codes for CASSLGRVAPTEQYF. Based on the CDR3 plus reference TRBV11-3 and TRBJ2-7, the full variable domain is EAGVVQSPRYKIIEKKQPVAFWCNPISGHNTLYWYLQNLGQGPELLIRYENEEAVDDSQLPKDRFSAERLKGVDSTLKIQPAELGDSAVYLCASSLGRVAPTEQYFGPGTRLTVT.

The rearrangement uses TRBV11-2 and TRBJ2-7; D is uncertain. Germline V gene sequence: CDR1 SGHAT, CDR2 FQNNGV. The CDR3 length is 14 residues. V lost 0 bases and J 4 bases, leaving 10 bases between the germline ends. The CDR3 region is CASSLDHGVYEQYF. CDR3 coding DNA: TGTGCCAGCAGCTTAGACCATGGGGTTTACGAGCAGTACTTC.

The V and J genes are TRBV18 and TRBJ2-2, with D uncertain. The germline V gene encodes CDR1 KGHSH and CDR2 LQKENI. This CDR3 comprises 17 residues. V was cut by 1 base and J by 6 bases, with 18 bases left in between. CDR3 residues: CASSPLPQARSAGELFF. CDR3 in DNA: TGTGCCAGCTCACCACTGCCGCAAGCCAGGTCCGCCGGGGAGCTGTTTTTT.

The V gene is TRBV25-1, the J gene TRBJ2-7, with D unresolved. V lost 4 bases to trimming and J lost 3 bases, with 7 bases between them. This CDR3 has 12 residues. Germline assignment: CDR1 MGHDK and CDR2 SYGVNS. CDR3 bases: TGTGCCAGCAGTGGAGCTGTCTACGAGCAGTACTTC. Translated, it gives CASSGAVYEQYF.

This chain joins TRBV18 and TRBJ1-5, with D possibly matching TRBD1 (5 bases). Germline V CDR1 and CDR2: KGHSH, LQKENI. V gave up 6 bases and J gave up 4 bases, with 10 bases separating them. The CDR3 is made up of 13 amino acids. Here the CDR3 DNA reads TGTGCCAGCTCGCGGGACCCGAATCAGCCCCAGCATTTT. This encodes CASSRDPNQPQHF.

DNA for the CDR3: TGTGCCAGCAGTTTACGGACAGGGAGCTCCTACGAGCAGTACTTC. This sequence encodes CASSLRTGSSYEQYF. The V call is TRBV28, the J call TRBJ2-7, with 8 bases identical to TRBD1. The CDR3 covers 15 residues. J lost 0 bases, V lost 2 bases, and 3 bases had no gene match. CDR1 is MDHEN and CDR2 is SYDVKM in the germline V gene.

The chain recombines TRBV19 with TRBJ1-5, with a possible D match to TRBD1 (6 bases). From germline, CDR1 is LNHDA and CDR2 SQIVND (reference sequence). V was pared by 2 bases and J by 4 bases, with 15 bases between. The CDR3 sequence is 16 residues long. CDR3 DNA: TGTGCCAGTAGTATATTGGGTACAGGGAGGAATCAGCCCCAGCATTTT. Translated: CASSILGTGRNQPQHF.

The chain uses TRBV28 and TRBJ2-7, with 7 bases that match TRBD1. This CDR3 comprises 15 residues. The V gene's germline CDR1 is MDHEN and CDR2 SYDVKM. V lost 6 bases to trimming and J lost 2 bases; unmatched junction nucleotides: 10. The CDR3 bases are TGTGCCAGCAGAAGGGGGCCTAGCCGTACCTACGAGCAGTACTTC. Its translation: CASRRGPSRTYEQYF.

V usage is TRBV5-1 and J usage is TRBJ2-7; a weak D match, TRBD1 (5 bases). Trimming removed 5 bases from V and 1 base from J, with 13 bases in between. The CDR3 totals 14 residues. The germline CDR1 and CDR2 sequences are SGHRS and YFSETQ. The CDR3 region is CASRKTDGSYEQYF. CDR3 coding DNA: TGCGCCAGCAGAAAGACAGATGGGTCCTACGAGCAGTACTTC.

The chain recombines TRBV9 with TRBJ1-2; D remains ambiguous. The ends were cut back, 4 bases at V and 2 bases at J, with 12 bases in the middle. The CDR3 is 14 residues long. Germline V gene data show CDR1 as SGDLS and CDR2 as YYNGEE. The CDR3 DNA is TGTGCCAGCAGCTCGAGGCAGATAAACTATGGCTACACCTTC. Its protein product is CASSSRQINYGYTF.

The gene calls are TRBV7-2 and TRBJ2-3, with a tentative D call TRBD2 (7 bases). The CDR3 has 15 residues. Germline V CDR1 and CDR2: SGHTA, FQGNSA. The V end was cut by 2 bases, the J end by 5 bases, with 14 bases between. The CDR3 DNA follows: TGTGCCAGCAGCTTACTTGCGGGGGCCGGAGATACGCAGTATTTT. This gives the protein CASSLLAGAGDTQYF.

This sequence joins TRBV4-1 and TRBJ2-1; weak D call: TRBD2 (7 bases). This CDR3 is built from 18 residues. Germline V gene data show CDR1 as MGHRA and CDR2 as YSYEKL. V lost 0 bases, J lost 4 bases, and 19 bases lay in between. The CDR3: CASSQDGGAGEGYNEQFF. CDR3 DNA: TGCGCCAGCAGCCAAGATGGGGGGGCGGGAGAAGGGTACAATGAGCAGTTCTTC.

J is TRBJ2-1 and V is TRBV5-6; 9 bases are a match to TRBD2. This CDR3 is built from 16 residues. The ends lost 4 bases at V and 8 bases at J; junction bases unmatched: 13. The germline V gene has CDR1 SGHDT and CDR2 YYEEEE. This chain's CDR3 is CASSDTGLAGSDEQFF. DNA for the CDR3: TGTGCCAGCAGCGATACCGGGCTAGCGGGAAGTGATGAGCAGTTCTTC.

In this sample, this clone turned up once. The chain is built from TRBV5-5 and TRBJ1-1; D gene unclear. CDR3 length equals 15 residues. Per germline, CDR1 SGHKS and CDR2 YYEKEE (reference sequence). The V and J ends lost 0 bases and 4 bases respectively, with 13 bases between them. The CDR3 coding sequence is TGTGCCAGCAGCTTGGCGAGGTCAGAGACCACTGAAGCTTTCTTT. Its translation is CASSLARSETTEAFF.

The chain links TRBV27 to TRBJ2-7; a possible D gene is TRBD2 (5 bases). V shed 7 bases and J shed 0 bases, with 16 bases lying between them. This CDR3 spans 15 amino acids. Germline lookup yields CDR1 MNHEY and CDR2 SMNVEV (reference sequence). The CDR3 loop reads CASTKRGVGSYEQYF. The CDR3 region has the DNA TGTGCCAGCACCAAACGGGGTGTTGGCTCCTACGAGCAGTACTTC.

The genes are TRBV10-2 and TRBJ2-3; 10 bases line up with TRBD2. J gave up 2 bases and V 10 bases, and 24 bases lay outside the gene matches. The germline V gene encodes CDR1 WSHSY and CDR2 SAAADI. This CDR3 has 20 amino acids. This chain's CDR3 is CATTRRSSGSGVSITDTQYF. The CDR3 DNA sequence: TGCGCCACCACTAGGAGATCTAGCGGGAGTGGTGTGAGTATCACAGATACGCAGTATTTT.

V usage is TRBV6-1 and J usage is TRBJ1-2; D not resolved. The V end lost 6 bases, the J end lost 0 bases, and 11 bases lay between the germline ends. There are 14 residues in the CDR3. Germline CDR1 MNHNS, CDR2 SASEGT. The CDR3 nucleotides read TGTGCCAGCAGCCCCGGGGAAGCTAACTATGGCTACACCTTC. Its translation is CASSPGEANYGYTF.

Turning to this clone: One end of the junction fails to match germline, which may point to a read error. V is TRBV10-3 and J is TRBJ2-7; the D gene is possibly TRBD2 (6 bases). CDR1 ENHRY and CDR2 SYGVKD come from the germline V gene. The CDR3 has 14 residues. The CDR3 DNA reads TGTGCCAGCAGTTACGGGGGTAGCGGATACGAGCAGTACTTC. This translates into CASSYGGSGYEQYF.

The V call is TRBV6-5, the J call TRBJ2-7; TRBD1 matches at 7 bases. V gave up 8 bases and J gave up 2 bases; unmatched junction bases: 12. Per germline, CDR1 MNHEY and CDR2 SVGAGI. The CDR3 is 15 residues long. For the CDR3, the DNA is TGTGCCAGCTCCGAGAGGACAGGACGTACCTACGAGCAGTACTTC. It codes for CASSERTGRTYEQYF.

The V gene is TRBV6-1, the J gene TRBJ2-7, with D hard to call. The ends were cut back, 3 bases at V and 3 bases at J, with 0 bases in the middle. Germline V gene data show CDR1 as MNHNS and CDR2 as SASEGT. The CDR3 runs 10 residues. The CDR3 spells CASSDYEQYF. CDR3 DNA: TGTGCCAGCAGTGACTACGAGCAGTACTTC.